The clone carrying this T cell receptor beta chain was observed many times. Its antigen remains unknown. This entry is derived from a study of T cells in Graves' hyperthyroidism and ophthalmopathy. Study-wide background: Peripheral blood was obtained at initial diagnosis, preceding any treatment.

Authors of the study amplified TCR beta CDR3 regions from RNA transcripts. The HTBI primer set served for first-round RT-PCR of the TCR CDR3. TCRdb re-analysed the multiplex PCR reads in MiXCR, keeping a single row per CDR3 protein. This sample yields 450,000 to 550,000 distinct CDR3 sequences, of which 24% are seen a single time; approximately 11% belongs to the top ten. Duration under 3 months, a NOSPECS grade of at least 4, and a Clinical Activity Score of at least 3 characterized the ophthalmopathy patients. Uncontrolled infection, other autoimmune disease, pregnancy or lactation disqualified patients from enrolment. The germline V gene encodes CDR1 MNHEY and CDR2 SVGAGI. This CDR3 spans 17 amino acids. V was trimmed by 3 bases and J by 5 bases, leaving 22 bases between them. Study-level findings and limits: Ophthalmopathy cases were set apart from stable hyperthyroidism by a 13 V-J model.

This clonotype was sampled from a woman aged 25 to 39 with Graves' ophthalmopathy. J is TRBJ1-2 and V is TRBV6-5, with D hard to call. Sequenced material: blood. The CDR3 loop is CASSYSPSESAGYGYTF. CDR3 in DNA: TGTGCCAGCAGTTATTCCCCCTCCGAGAGCGCGGGTTATGGCTACACCTTC.